The 20 T cell receptor beta chains presented below share a single source sample, sequenced in a study of cytomegalovirus exposure and HLA in healthy donors. Researchers ran the PCR with 60 Vbeta and 13 Jbeta primers. Libraries were prepared by immunoSEQ multiplex PCR; TCRdb keeps only in-frame clonotypes and omits some of them. The table includes 180,000 or so clones, roughly four fifths detected once. The sequencing input was PBMCs. The receptors were sampled from a woman in her 30s in good health and CMV-seropositive.

V gene TRBV28 combines with J gene TRBJ1-2, with 7 bases identical to TRBD1. The ends lost 6 bases at V and 5 bases at J; junction bases unmatched: 3. The germline CDR1 and CDR2 sequences are MDHEN and SYDVKM. The CDR3 consists of 12 residues. This chain's CDR3 is CASRGQLYGYTF. CDR3 nucleotides: TGTGCCAGCAGGGGACAGCTTTATGGCTACACCTTC.

This sequence joins TRBV18 and TRBJ1-4; D call uncertain. V was trimmed by 2 bases and J by 10 bases, leaving 14 bases between them. Germline V gives CDR1 KGHSH, CDR2 LQKENI. CDR3 length equals 14 residues. CDR3 DNA sequence: TGTGCCAGCTCACCAAGCGGGAGCGGCGGAAAACTGTTTTTT. Its translation: CASSPSGSGGKLFF.

The chain employs TRBV30 and TRBJ1-1, with 9 bases that match TRBD1. After removal of 4 bases from V and 2 bases from J, the junction contained 8 bases not matched to a gene. The CDR3 is made up of 15 amino acids. Germline V gene data show CDR1 as GTSNPN and CDR2 as SVGIG (reference sequence). The CDR3 coding sequence is TGTGCCTGGACCTGGGACAGGGAAAAAAACACTGAAGCTTTCTTT. It codes for CAWTWDREKNTEAFF.

This rearrangement joins TRBV18 to TRBJ2-6; 10 bases line up with TRBD1. There are 18 residues in the CDR3. Germline V gives CDR1 KGHSH, CDR2 LQKENI. V lost 3 bases and J lost 0; bases outside the gene matches: 5. Here the CDR3 DNA reads TGTGCCAGCTCACCTGGGGGACAGGGGCACTCTGGGGCCAACGTCCTGACTTTC. It codes for CASSPGGQGHSGANVLTF. The entire variable domain, with the rest obtained from reference TRBV18 and TRBJ2-6, is as follows: NAGVMQNPRHLVRRRGQEARLRCSPMKGHSHVYWYRQLPEEGLKFMVYLQKENIIDESGMPKERFSAEFPKEGPSILRIQQVVRGDSAAYFCASSPGGQGHSGANVLTFGAGSRLTVL.

About this clone: Germline is not matched at one junction end, which may reflect a read error. The chain couples TRBV5-4 to TRBJ1-2; 9 positions match TRBD1. The CDR3 sequence is 16 residues long. CDR1 is SGHNT, CDR2 YYREEE, per germline (reference sequence). The CDR3 region has the DNA TGCGCCAGCAGCCACCGAATACAGGGGGCGAACTATGGCTACACCTTC. Encoded protein: CASSHRIQGANYGYTF.

There are a few counts of this clone. This sequence joins TRBV7-8 and TRBJ2-3; D unresolved. Germline V gives CDR1 SGHVS, CDR2 FQNEAQ. V lost 0 bases and J lost 2, with 9 bases in between. There are 15 residues in the CDR3. The CDR3, as DNA: TGTGCCAGCAGCTTAGCGCGTAGCCCCACAGATACGCAGTATTTT. Translating it yields CASSLARSPTDTQYF.

This clone has more than one count but fewer than ten. The chain links TRBV5-6 to TRBJ2-4; the match to TRBD2 covers 8 bases. V was clipped by 3 bases and J by 7 bases; unmatched bases: 6. The germline gives CDR1 SGHDT, CDR2 YYEEEE. This CDR3 region has 14 residues. The CDR3, as DNA: TGTGCCAGCAGCTCCCGGGGGGGCGGTAACATTCAGTACTTC. It translates to CASSSRGGGNIQYF.

The genes are TRBV30 and TRBJ1-5; 10 bases match TRBD1. This CDR3 has 14 amino acids. Germline V gene sequence: CDR1 GTSNPN, CDR2 SVGIG (reference sequence). The V gene end was trimmed by 3 bases and the J gene end by 6 bases; junction bases not matched to a gene: 5. The CDR3 is CAWSPGQGFQPQHF. As DNA, the CDR3 is TGTGCCTGGAGCCCGGGACAGGGGTTTCAGCCCCAGCATTTT.

The V gene is TRBV30, the J gene TRBJ2-7, with D perhaps matching TRBD2 (5 bases). V was pared by 3 bases and J by 7 bases, with 16 bases between. CDR1 GTSNPN and CDR2 SVGIG come from the germline V gene (reference sequence). The CDR3 runs to 13 residues. The CDR3: CAWSVSGDLEQYF. CDR3 sequence (DNA): TGTGCCTGGAGCGTCAGCGGTGACCTGGAGCAGTACTTC.

CDR3 loop: CASSMGQASSYEQYF. CDR3 DNA sequence: TGTGCCAGCAGCATGGGACAGGCCTCCTCCTACGAGCAGTACTTC. The genes are TRBV7-2 and TRBJ2-7; 8 positions match TRBD1. CDR3 length: 15 residues. With V trimmed by 5 bases and J by 0 bases, 6 bases remained unmatched. Germline CDR1 SGHTA, CDR2 FQGNSA.

This sequence joins TRBV27 and TRBJ2-5; TRBD1 aligns across 8 bases. Germline CDR1 and CDR2: MNHEY and SMNVEV (reference sequence). CDR3 length: 14 amino acids. V shed 6 bases and J 5 bases; nucleotides not matched to a gene: 8. The CDR3 protein is CASSHQGAEETQYF. In DNA form, the CDR3 reads TGTGCCAGCAGCCACCAGGGGGCGGAGGAGACCCAGTACTTC.

J is TRBJ1-5 and V is TRBV5-1; no definite D call. The germline V and J ends were trimmed by 0 bases and 5 bases, with 6 bases remaining between them. The CDR3 has 13 residues. The germline gives CDR1 SGHRS, CDR2 YFSETQ. The chain's CDR3 is CASSLAPDQPQHF. The CDR3 nucleotides read TGCGCCAGCAGCTTGGCGCCAGATCAGCCCCAGCATTTT.

The chain is built from TRBV5-1 and TRBJ1-3; a possible D gene is TRBD1 (5 bases). The CDR3 has 16 amino acids. V gave up 0 bases and J gave up 0 bases, with 10 bases separating them. Looked up from germline, CDR1 is SGHRS and CDR2 is YFSETQ. Written as DNA, the CDR3 is TGCGCCAGCAGCTTGGACGGGGGTCACTCTGGAAACACCATATATTTT. Encoded protein: CASSLDGGHSGNTIYF.

Regarding this clone: Other DNA sequences in this specimen translate into the identical CDR3. This rearrangement joins TRBV28 to TRBJ1-5; maybe TRBD1 (5 bases). The CDR3 spans 14 residues. Germline V gives CDR1 MDHEN, CDR2 SYDVKM. V was cut by 3 bases and J by 1 base, with 7 bases left in between. The CDR3 protein is CASSFSGSNQPQHF. For the CDR3, the DNA is TGTGCCAGCAGTTTCTCAGGGAGCAATCAGCCCCAGCATTTT.

This clone appeared once. The chain joins TRBV2 to TRBJ1-6; D perhaps matches TRBD1 (5 bases). Germline V lookup: CDR1 SNHLY, CDR2 FYNNEI. Trimming took 7 bases from V and 6 from J, leaving 10 bases between them. CDR3 length equals 13 residues. CDR3 in DNA: TGTGCCAGCACCGACAGCTCTAATTCACCCCTCCACTTT. This encodes CASTDSSNSPLHF. The variable domain in full, completed from reference TRBV2 and TRBJ1-6, reads EPEVTQTPSHQVTQMGQEVILRCVPISNHLYFYWYRQILGQKVEFLVSFYNNEISEKSEIFDDQFSVERPDGSNFTLKIRSTKLEDSAMYFCASTDSSNSPLHFGNGTRLTVT.

This clone was found a few times. The same CDR3 also results from other DNA sequences found in this sample. The DNA of the CDR3 is TGTGCCAGCAGCGTAGAACAGGGGGGGACAGATACGCAGTATTTT. It encodes CASSVEQGGTDTQYF. The chain combines TRBV9 with TRBJ2-3; tentative D call: TRBD1 (8 bases). The ends were cut back, 0 bases at V and 3 bases at J, with 11 bases in the middle. This CDR3 region has 15 residues. Germline V CDR1 and CDR2: SGDLS, YYNGEE.

V gene TRBV5-1 combines with J gene TRBJ2-1; TRBD2 might be the D (7 bases). CDR1 is SGHRS and CDR2 is YFSETQ in the germline V gene. Trimming stripped 0 bases from V and 5 bases from J, with 15 bases between. The CDR3 spans 16 residues. For the CDR3, the DNA is TGCGCCAGCAGCTTGGTCCTGGGGGGGCCACACAATGAGCAGTTCTTC. Translating it yields CASSLVLGGPHNEQFF.

This clone was detected a few times. V and J are TRBV4-3 and TRBJ1-2; D is ambiguous. Trimming stripped 2 bases from V and 8 bases from J, with 18 bases between. Germline V gene lookup returns CDR1 LGHNA and CDR2 YSLEER. The CDR3 extends over 15 amino acids. For the CDR3, the DNA is TGCGCCAGCAGCCAAACGGGAGGGCCCAGTGGAGGCTACACCTTC. It is translated as CASSQTGGPSGGYTF.

The CDR3 bases are TGTGCCTGGGGGACAGGGTATGGCTACACCTTC. This encodes CAWGTGYGYTF. The chain combines TRBV30 with TRBJ1-2, with 9 positions matching TRBD1. J lost 5 bases, V lost 5 bases, and 0 bases had no gene match. Per the germline V gene, CDR1 is GTSNPN and CDR2 is SVGIG (reference sequence). The CDR3 is made up of 11 amino acids.

This chain joins TRBV28 and TRBJ1-5; D ambiguous. V lost 6 bases, J lost 0 bases, and 15 bases lay in between. CDR1 and CDR2 from the germline V gene are MDHEN and SYDVKM. CDR3 length equals 16 residues. The CDR3 coding sequence is TGTGCCAGCAGGCCATGGGCACTCCATAGCAATCAGCCCCAGCATTTT. Encoded protein: CASRPWALHSNQPQHF. Drawing the rest from reference TRBV28 and TRBJ1-5, the complete variable domain is DVKVTQSSRYLVKRTGEKVFLECVQDMDHENMFWYRQDPGLGLRLIYFSYDVKMKEKGDIPEGYSVSREKKERFSLILESASTNQTSMYLCASRPWALHSNQPQHFGDGTRLSIL.